This T cell receptor beta chain was retrieved from a study of T cell repertoires in cytomegalovirus infection. Regarding this clonotype: The antigen is not known.

This CDR3 has 16 amino acids. CDR1 is MGHRA and CDR2 is YSYEKL in the germline V gene. J lost 7 bases, V lost 2 bases, and 4 bases had no gene match. A single record per CDR3 protein comes from TCRdb applying MiXCR to the reads. The sample lists approximately 1,000,000 distinct CDR3 sequences, around 32% occurring once. The receptor's source is a human donor in good health (CMV status not recorded). Some clones in this sample may be carry-over from other donors' samples. Sample: cultured CD8+ T cells from PBMCs, taken from culture after CMV antigen stimulation. The chain recombines TRBV4-1 with TRBJ2-1; 14 nucleotides agree with TRBD2. CDR3 sequence reads: CASSQSGLAGVNEQFF. The DNA of the CDR3 is TGCGCCAGCAGCCAATCGGGACTAGCGGGGGTTAATGAGCAGTTCTTC.